The clone carrying this TCR beta chain ranks as medium-sized in terms of frequency. What it recognizes is unknown. The sample belongs to a study of cytomegalovirus exposure and HLA in healthy donors. Broader study findings: A highly shared variant cluster was judged a likely technical artifact. Listed as cytomegalovirus-associated were 150 to 200 TCR beta chains. Later analysis placed DRB1 highest and HLA-C lowest in TCR association rates, which differed by HLA locus.

It was with 60 Vbeta and 13 Jbeta primers that the PCR ran. In the authors' workflow: There were tens of millions of unique TCR beta chains by a later count, and some 12 million of them were shared. Some clones are missing from TCRdb's copy, which holds only in-frame ones; the method was immunoSEQ multiplex PCR. The D gene and trimming were derived from the DNA, and the V and J assignments and clone size from that table. This listing includes 30,000 to 35,000 clones. The material sequenced was PBMCs. This receptor was obtained from a woman aged 40 to 50 in good health and CMV-seropositive.

The CDR3 coding sequence is TGTGCCAGCAGTCACAGGGAAAATGAGCAGTTCTTC. This codes for CASSHRENEQFF. V gene TRBV7-9 combines with J gene TRBJ2-1, with a weak D call TRBD1 (6 bases). The CDR3 runs to 12 residues. V lost 6 bases to trimming and J lost 7 bases, with 10 bases between them. CDR1 and CDR2 (germline): SEHNR, FQNEAQ (reference sequence).